This TCR beta chain stems from a study of T cells in Graves' hyperthyroidism and ophthalmopathy. Study-level points and caveats: Researchers found most expanded thyroid clonotypes above 0.001 in blood as well.

The germline V and J ends were trimmed by 3 bases and 0 bases, with 6 bases remaining between them. CDR1 is LGHDT, CDR2 YNNKEL, per germline (reference sequence). This CDR3 region has 14 residues. The CDR3 regions of TCR beta were amplified from RNA transcripts. Carried out on the TCR CDR3, a first-round RT-PCR used the HTBI primer set. TCRdb independently ran MiXCR on the multiplex PCR reads; one entry per CDR3 protein. The profile covers approximately 500,000 distinct CDR3 sequences, with about 45% appearing a single time and roughly 8.2% taken by the ten largest. Graves' hyperthyroidism without ophthalmopathy progression within 18 months was termed stable. Patients were aged 18 to 65, had disease duration under 2 months, and had newly diagnosed hyperthyroidism. Uncontrolled infection, other autoimmune disease, pregnancy or lactation excluded patients. Remarks on this clonotype: Its specificity is not known.

Sequencing was carried out using peripheral blood or thyroid tissue (not recorded which). The genes are TRBV3-1 and TRBJ1-3, with unresolved D. This sequence was found in a woman under 30 with Graves' hyperthyroidism. The CDR3 spells CASSHRGSGNTIYF. Here the CDR3 DNA reads TGTGCCAGCAGCCACCGTGGCTCTGGAAACACCATATATTTT.